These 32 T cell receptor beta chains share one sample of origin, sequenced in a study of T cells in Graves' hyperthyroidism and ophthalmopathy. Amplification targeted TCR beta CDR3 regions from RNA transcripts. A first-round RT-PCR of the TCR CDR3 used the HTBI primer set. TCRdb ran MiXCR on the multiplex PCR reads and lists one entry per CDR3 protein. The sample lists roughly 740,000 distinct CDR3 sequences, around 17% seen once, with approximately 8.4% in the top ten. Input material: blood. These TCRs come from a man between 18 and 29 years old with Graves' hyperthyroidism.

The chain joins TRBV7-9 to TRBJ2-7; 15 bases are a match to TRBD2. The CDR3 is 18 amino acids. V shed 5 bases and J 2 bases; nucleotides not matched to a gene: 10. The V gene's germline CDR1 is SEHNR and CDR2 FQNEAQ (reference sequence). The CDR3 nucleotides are TGTGCCAGCAGCGTTGGACTAGCGGGAGGGGGGATAACCTACGAGCAGTACTTC. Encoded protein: CASSVGLAGGGITYEQYF.

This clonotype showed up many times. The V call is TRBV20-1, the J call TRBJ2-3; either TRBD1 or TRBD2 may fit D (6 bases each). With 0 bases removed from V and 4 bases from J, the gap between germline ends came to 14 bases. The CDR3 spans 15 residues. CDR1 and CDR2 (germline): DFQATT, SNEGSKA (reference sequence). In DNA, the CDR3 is TGCAGTGCTAGAGAGCTAGGGGGAGGCGCAGATACGCAGTATTTT. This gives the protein CSARELGGGADTQYF.

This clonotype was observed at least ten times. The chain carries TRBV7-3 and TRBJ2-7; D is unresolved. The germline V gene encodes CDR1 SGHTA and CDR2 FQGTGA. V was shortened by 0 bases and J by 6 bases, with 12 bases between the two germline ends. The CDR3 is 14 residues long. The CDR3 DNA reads TGTGCCAGCAGCTTAACCGGTGGTAGTCGCGAGCAGTACTTC. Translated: CASSLTGGSREQYF.

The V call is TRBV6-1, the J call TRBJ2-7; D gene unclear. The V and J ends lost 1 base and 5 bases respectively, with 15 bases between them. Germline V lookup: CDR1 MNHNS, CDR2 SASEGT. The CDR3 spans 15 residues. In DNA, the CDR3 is TGTGCCAGCAGTGAAGTATTCAGCTCTAACGACGAGCAGTACTTC. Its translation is CASSEVFSSNDEQYF.

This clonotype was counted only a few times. The CDR3 region is CASSVLSGTAYNEQFF. The CDR3 bases are TGTGCCAGCAGCGTATTAAGCGGGACGGCCTACAATGAGCAGTTCTTC. The chain uses TRBV9 and TRBJ2-1; TRBD2 aligns across 7 bases. Germline lookup yields CDR1 SGDLS and CDR2 YYNGEE. With V trimmed by 1 base and J by 2 bases, 6 bases remained unmatched. The CDR3 length is 16 residues.

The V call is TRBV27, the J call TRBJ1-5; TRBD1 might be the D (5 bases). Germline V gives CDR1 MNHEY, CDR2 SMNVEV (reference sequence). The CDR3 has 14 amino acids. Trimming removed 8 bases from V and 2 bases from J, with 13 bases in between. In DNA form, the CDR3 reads TGTGCCAGCCGGACAAGGGTAGGCAATCAGCCCCAGCATTTT. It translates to CASRTRVGNQPQHF.

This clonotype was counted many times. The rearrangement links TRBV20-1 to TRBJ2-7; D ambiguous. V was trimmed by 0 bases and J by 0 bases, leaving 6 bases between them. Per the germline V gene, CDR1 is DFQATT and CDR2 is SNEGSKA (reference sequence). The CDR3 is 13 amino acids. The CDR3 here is CSARDAVSYEQYF. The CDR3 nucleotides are TGCAGTGCTAGAGATGCGGTCTCCTACGAGCAGTACTTC.

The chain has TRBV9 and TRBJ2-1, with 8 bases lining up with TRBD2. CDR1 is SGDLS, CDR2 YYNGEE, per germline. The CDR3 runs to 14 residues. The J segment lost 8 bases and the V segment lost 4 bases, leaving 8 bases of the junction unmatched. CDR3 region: CASSPSGSRYEQFF. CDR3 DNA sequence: TGTGCCAGCAGCCCAAGCGGGAGTAGGTATGAGCAGTTCTTC.

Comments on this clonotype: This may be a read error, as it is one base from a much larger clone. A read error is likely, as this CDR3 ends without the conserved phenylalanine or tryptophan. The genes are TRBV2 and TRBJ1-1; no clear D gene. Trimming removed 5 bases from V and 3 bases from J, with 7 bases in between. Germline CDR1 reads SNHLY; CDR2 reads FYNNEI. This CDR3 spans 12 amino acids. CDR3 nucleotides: TGTGCCAGCAGTCTTGAGCACACTGAAGCTTTCTCT. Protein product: CASSLEHTEAFS.

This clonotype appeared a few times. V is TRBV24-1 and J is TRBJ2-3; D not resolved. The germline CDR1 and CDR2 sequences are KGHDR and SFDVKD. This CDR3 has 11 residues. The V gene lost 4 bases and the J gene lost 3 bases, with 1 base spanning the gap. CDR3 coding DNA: TGTGCCACCAGTGAGACAGATACGCAGTATTTT. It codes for CATSETDTQYF.

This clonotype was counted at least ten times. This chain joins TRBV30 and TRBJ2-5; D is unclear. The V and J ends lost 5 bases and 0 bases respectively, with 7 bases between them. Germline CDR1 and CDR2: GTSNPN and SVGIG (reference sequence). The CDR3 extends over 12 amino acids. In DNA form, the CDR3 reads TGTGCCTGGCAGAGGTACCAAGAGACCCAGTACTTC. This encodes CAWQRYQETQYF.

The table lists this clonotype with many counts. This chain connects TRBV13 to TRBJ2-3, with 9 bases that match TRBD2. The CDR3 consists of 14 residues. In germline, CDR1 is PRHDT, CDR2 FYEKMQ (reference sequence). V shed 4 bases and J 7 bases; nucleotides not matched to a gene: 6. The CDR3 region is CASSSGTSPNTQYF. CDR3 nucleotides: TGTGCCAGCAGCTCCGGGACTAGCCCCAATACGCAGTATTTT.

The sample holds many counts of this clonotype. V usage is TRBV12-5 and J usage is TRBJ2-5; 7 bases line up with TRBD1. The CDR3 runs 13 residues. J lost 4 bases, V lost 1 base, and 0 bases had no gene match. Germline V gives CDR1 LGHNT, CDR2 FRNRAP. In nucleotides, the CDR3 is TGTGCTAGTGGTTTGGGACAGGGAGAGACCCAGTACTTC. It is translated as CASGLGQGETQYF.

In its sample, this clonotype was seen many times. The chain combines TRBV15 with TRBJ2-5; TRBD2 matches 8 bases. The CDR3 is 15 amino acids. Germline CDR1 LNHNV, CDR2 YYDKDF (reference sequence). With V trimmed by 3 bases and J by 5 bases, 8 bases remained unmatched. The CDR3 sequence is CATSRLGLDMETQYF. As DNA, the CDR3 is TGTGCCACCAGCAGGTTGGGACTAGATATGGAGACCCAGTACTTC.

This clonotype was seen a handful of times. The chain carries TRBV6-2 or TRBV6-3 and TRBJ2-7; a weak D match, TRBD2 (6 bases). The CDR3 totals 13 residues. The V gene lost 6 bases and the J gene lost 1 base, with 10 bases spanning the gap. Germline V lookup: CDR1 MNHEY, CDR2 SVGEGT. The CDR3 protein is CASRWAGSYEQYF. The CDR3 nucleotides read TGTGCCAGCAGGTGGGCGGGGTCCTACGAGCAGTACTTC.

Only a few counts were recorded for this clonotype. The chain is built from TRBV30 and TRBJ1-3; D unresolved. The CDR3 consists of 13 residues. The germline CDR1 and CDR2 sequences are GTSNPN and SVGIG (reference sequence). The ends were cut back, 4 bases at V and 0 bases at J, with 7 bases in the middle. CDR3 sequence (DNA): TGTGCCTGGACCAGCGACTCTGGAAACACCATATATTTT. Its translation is CAWTSDSGNTIYF.

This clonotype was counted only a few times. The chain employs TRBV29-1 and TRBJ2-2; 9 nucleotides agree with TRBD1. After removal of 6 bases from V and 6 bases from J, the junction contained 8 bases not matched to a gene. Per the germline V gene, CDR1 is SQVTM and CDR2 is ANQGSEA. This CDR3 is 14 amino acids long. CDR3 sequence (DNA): TGCAGCGTCGCCGGGACAGGGTTCCCCGGGGAGCTGTTTTTT. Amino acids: CSVAGTGFPGELFF.

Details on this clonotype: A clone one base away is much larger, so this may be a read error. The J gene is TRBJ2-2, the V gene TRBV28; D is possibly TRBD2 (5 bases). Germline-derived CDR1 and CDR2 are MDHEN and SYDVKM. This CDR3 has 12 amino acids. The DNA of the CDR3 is TGTGCCAGCAACCGGAACACCGGGGAGATGTTTTTT. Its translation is CASNRNTGEMFF.

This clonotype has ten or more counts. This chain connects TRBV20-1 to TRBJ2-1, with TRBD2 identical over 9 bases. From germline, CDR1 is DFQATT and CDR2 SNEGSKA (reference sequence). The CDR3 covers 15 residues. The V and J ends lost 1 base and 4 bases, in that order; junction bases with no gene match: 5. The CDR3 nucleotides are TGCAGTGCTAGAGTCGGGACTAGCCATTACAATGAGCAGTTCTTC. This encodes CSARVGTSHYNEQFF.

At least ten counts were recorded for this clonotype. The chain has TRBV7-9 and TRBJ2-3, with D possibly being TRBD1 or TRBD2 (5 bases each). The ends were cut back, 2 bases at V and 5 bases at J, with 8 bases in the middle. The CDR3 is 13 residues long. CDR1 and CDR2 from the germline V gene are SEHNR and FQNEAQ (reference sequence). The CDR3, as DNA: TGTGCCAGCAGCTTAATGAGGGGAGATACGCAGTATTTT. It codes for CASSLMRGDTQYF. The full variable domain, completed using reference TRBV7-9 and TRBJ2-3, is DTGVSQNPRHKITKRGQNVTFRCDPISEHNRLYWYRQTLGQGPEFLTYFQNEAQLEKSRLLSDRFSAERPKGSFSTLEIQRTEQGDSAMYLCASSLMRGDTQYFGPGTRLTVL.

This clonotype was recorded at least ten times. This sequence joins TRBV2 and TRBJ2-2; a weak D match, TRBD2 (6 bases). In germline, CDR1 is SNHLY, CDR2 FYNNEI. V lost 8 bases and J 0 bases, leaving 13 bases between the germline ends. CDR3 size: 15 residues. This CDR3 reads CASAGSFANTGELFF. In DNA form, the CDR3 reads TGTGCCAGCGCGGGATCGTTCGCGAACACCGGGGAGCTGTTTTTT.

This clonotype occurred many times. The CDR3 loop is CASSPLDSNQPQHF. The CDR3 DNA reads TGTGCCAGCTCACCCCTCGATAGCAATCAGCCCCAGCATTTT. V is TRBV18 and J is TRBJ1-5; D unresolved. Germline CDR1 reads KGHSH; CDR2 reads LQKENI. V was clipped by 3 bases and J by 0 bases, with 6 bases between them. This CDR3 contains 14 residues.

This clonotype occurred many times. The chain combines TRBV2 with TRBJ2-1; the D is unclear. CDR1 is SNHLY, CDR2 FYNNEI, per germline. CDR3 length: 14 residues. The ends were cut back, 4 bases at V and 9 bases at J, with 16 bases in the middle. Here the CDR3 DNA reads TGTGCCAGCAGTGGTTCGTCGGCCCCGGGTGAGCAGTTCTTC. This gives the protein CASSGSSAPGEQFF.

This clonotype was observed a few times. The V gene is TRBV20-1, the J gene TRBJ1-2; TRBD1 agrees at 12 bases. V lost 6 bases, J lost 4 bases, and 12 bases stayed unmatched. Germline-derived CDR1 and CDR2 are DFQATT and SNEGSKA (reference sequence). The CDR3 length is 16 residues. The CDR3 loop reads CSATGTGGPFGYGYTF. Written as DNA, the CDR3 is TGCAGTGCGACCGGGACAGGGGGCCCCTTCGGCTATGGCTACACCTTC.

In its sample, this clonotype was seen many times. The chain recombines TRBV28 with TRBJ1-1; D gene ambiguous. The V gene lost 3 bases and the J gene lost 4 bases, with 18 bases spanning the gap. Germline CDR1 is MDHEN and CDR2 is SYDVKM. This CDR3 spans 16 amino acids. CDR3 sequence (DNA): TGTGCCAGCAGTTTGTACTCTCGGGGTGTGAGCACTGAAGCTTTCTTT. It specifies CASSLYSRGVSTEAFF.

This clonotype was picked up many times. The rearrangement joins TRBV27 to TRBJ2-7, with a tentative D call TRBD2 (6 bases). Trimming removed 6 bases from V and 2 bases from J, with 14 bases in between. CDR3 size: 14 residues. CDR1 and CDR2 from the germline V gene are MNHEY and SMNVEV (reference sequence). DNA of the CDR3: TGTGCCAGCAGCAAGGAGCGGAGGGCCTACGAGCAGTACTTC. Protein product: CASSKERRAYEQYF.

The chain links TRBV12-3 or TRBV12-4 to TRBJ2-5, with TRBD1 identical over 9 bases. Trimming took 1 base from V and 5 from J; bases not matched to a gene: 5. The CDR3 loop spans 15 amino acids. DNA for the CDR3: TGTGCCAGCAGTTTAGTACAGGGGGCAAGGGAGACCCAGTACTTC. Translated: CASSLVQGARETQYF.

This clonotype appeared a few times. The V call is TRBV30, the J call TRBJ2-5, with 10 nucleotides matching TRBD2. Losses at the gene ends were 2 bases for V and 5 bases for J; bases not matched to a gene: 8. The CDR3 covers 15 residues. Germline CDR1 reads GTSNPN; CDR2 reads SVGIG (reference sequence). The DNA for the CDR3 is TGTGCCTGGAGTAGAAGGCTAGCGGGAGTGGAGACCCAGTACTTC. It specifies CAWSRRLAGVETQYF.

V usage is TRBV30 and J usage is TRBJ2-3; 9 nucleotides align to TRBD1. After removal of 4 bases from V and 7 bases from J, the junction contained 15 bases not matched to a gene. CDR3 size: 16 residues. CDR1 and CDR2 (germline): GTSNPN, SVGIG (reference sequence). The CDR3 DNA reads TGTGCCTGGACCTCCATGTTGGACAGGGGCCGGAATACGCAGTATTTT. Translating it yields CAWTSMLDRGRNTQYF.

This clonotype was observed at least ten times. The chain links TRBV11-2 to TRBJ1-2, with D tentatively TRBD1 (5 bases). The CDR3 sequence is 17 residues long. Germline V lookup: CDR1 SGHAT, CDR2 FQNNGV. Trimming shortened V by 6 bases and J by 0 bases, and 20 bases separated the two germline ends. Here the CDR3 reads CASRSIGAARSNYGYTF. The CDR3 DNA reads TGTGCCAGCAGGTCTATCGGGGCGGCCAGGTCTAACTATGGCTACACCTTC.

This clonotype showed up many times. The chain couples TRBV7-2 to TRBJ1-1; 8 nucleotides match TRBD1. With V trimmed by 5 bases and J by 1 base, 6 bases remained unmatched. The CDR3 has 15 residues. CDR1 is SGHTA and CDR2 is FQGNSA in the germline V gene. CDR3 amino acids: CASSTRTGRNTEAFF. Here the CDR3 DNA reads TGTGCCAGCAGCACCAGGACAGGGAGGAACACTGAAGCTTTCTTT.

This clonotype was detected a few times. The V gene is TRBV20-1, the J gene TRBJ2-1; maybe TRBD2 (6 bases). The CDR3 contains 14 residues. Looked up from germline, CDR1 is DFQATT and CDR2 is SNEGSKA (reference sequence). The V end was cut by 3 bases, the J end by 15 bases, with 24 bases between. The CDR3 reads CSAREGNSREGRFF. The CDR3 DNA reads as TGCAGTGCTAGGGAGGGGAATAGCCGTGAAGGGCGGTTCTTC.